Listed below are T cell receptor beta chains from one sample, sequenced in a study of shared clonotypes between healthy human individuals. The method was immunoSEQ multiplex PCR; TCRdb's version includes in-frame clones alone and lacks a portion of them. There are 950,000 to 1,100,000 clones in the sample; roughly 80% occur only once, and around 1.5% lies in the top ten. The material sequenced was memory CD4+ T cells sorted from blood. These TCRs come from a man younger than 35 in good health. The CDR3 runs from the conserved cysteine through the conserved F or W. Each record gives: J gene, clone size, D gene, V gene, CDR3 protein, CDR3 DNA. D genes are given only for firm matches. A clone size is listed for some rows: how often the clone was seen (once, few, many), or a class if it is expanded.

>TRBJ2-1|NA|TRBD1|TRBV5-1
CASSLSGTGSYNEQFF
TGCGCCAGCAGCTTGTCCGGGACAGGGTCCTACAATGAGCAGTTCTTC
>TRBJ1-5|many|NA|TRBV7-2
CASSSGERTNQPQHF
TGTGCCAGCAGCTCGGGGGAGAGGACCAATCAGCCCCAGCATTTT
>TRBJ1-2|NA|NA|TRBV30
CAWSLKLAVRTSYTF
TGTGCCTGGAGCCTTAAGTTGGCGGTACGGACTAGCTACACCTTC
>TRBJ2-7|NA|NA|TRBV10-3
CAISVGGGGTYEQYF
TGTGCCATCAGTGTAGGCGGCGGGGGCACCTACGAGCAGTACTTC
>TRBJ2-3|NA|NA|TRBV10-1
CASGSSTDTQYF
TGCGCCAGCGGGAGCAGCACAGATACGCAGTATTTT
>TRBJ2-3|NA|TRBD2|TRBV5-4
CASSPTGLALNTDTQYF
TGTGCCAGCAGCCCCACGGGACTAGCCCTCAACACAGATACGCAGTATTTT
>TRBJ1-2|NA|NA|TRBV28
CASSLGYGYGYTF
TGTGCCAGCAGTTTAGGATACGGCTATGGCTACACCTTC
>TRBJ1-2|many|NA|TRBV6-6
CASSTGRGYTF
TGTGCCAGCAGTACGGGGAGAGGCTACACCTTC
>TRBJ2-4|NA|NA|TRBV28
CASSSRTEPAF
TGTGCCAGCAGTTCGCGGACAGAACCGGCCTTC
>TRBJ2-7|few|TRBD2|TRBV4-1
CASSQAPRTSGYEQYF
TGCGCCAGCAGCCAAGCACCCAGGACTAGCGGCTACGAGCAGTACTTC
>TRBJ2-5|NA|TRBD2|TRBV5-4
CASSSEGRGAQETQYF
TGTGCCAGCAGCTCAGAAGGGCGGGGGGCCCAAGAGACCCAGTACTTC
>TRBJ2-3|NA|NA|TRBV25-1
CASRKGVSSTDTQYF
TGTGCCAGCAGAAAGGGGGTCTCTAGCACAGATACGCAGTATTTT
>TRBJ2-7|NA|NA|TRBV28
CASRLELGQQYF
TGTGCCAGCAGACTCGAGCTGGGGCAGCAGTACTTC
>TRBJ2-3|NA|TRBD2|TRBV7-7
CASSPREADTQYF
TGTGCTAGCAGCCCACGGGAGGCCGATACGCAGTATTTT
>TRBJ1-6|many|NA|TRBV15
CATSRGSGRGNSPLHF
TGTGCCACCAGCAGAGGATCCGGCAGGGGTAATTCACCCCTCCACTTT
>TRBJ1-6|few|NA|TRBV19
CASSAHTDSPLHF
TGTGCCAGTAGTGCCCACACCGATTCACCCCTCCACTTT
>TRBJ2-7|few|TRBD2|TRBV19
CASSRLAGGPYEQYF
TGTGCCAGCTCTAGACTAGCGGGAGGTCCCTACGAGCAGTACTTC
>TRBJ1-1|NA|NA|TRBV5-1
CASSPGSTEAFF
TGCGCCAGCAGCCCAGGGTCTACTGAAGCTTTCTTT
>TRBJ1-2|NA|TRBD1|TRBV5-4
CASSLAGQATNYGYTF
TGTGCCAGCAGCTTGGCCGGACAGGCGACTAACTATGGCTACACCTTC
>TRBJ2-1|NA|TRBD2|TRBV7-2
CASSFISGSMGGYNEQFF
TGTGCCAGCAGCTTTATTAGCGGGAGCATGGGAGGGTACAATGAGCAGTTCTTC
>TRBJ1-3|NA|NA|TRBV2
CASSPVSSGNTIYF
TGTGCCAGCAGCCCAGTTAGCTCTGGAAACACCATATATTTT
>TRBJ2-3|NA|NA|TRBV5-1
CASSLWGSYTDTQYF
TGCGCCAGCAGCTTATGGGGAAGTTACACAGATACGCAGTATTTT
>TRBJ2-2|few|NA|TRBV6-4
CASSPLKGANTGELFF
TGTGCCAGCAGTCCGTTAAAGGGGGCGAACACCGGGGAGCTGTTTTTT
>TRBJ2-7|NA|NA|TRBV7-2
CASSWGSGSYEQYF
TGTGCCAGCAGCTGGGGAAGCGGCTCCTACGAGCAGTACTTC
>TRBJ1-4|NA|TRBD1|TRBV11-2
CASSTGVGSTNEKLFF
TGTGCCAGCAGCACAGGGGTGGGATCGACTAATGAAAAACTGTTTTTT
>TRBJ2-1|NA|TRBD2|TRBV11-3
CASSLGNSGGQFF
TGTGCCAGCAGCTTGGGTAATAGCGGGGGACAGTTCTTC
>TRBJ1-6|NA|NA|TRBV28
CASSTGLGSPLHF
TGTGCCAGCAGCACAGGGTTGGGTTCACCCCTCCACTTT
>TRBJ1-1|NA|TRBD1|TRBV5-1
CASSSTGGVNTEAFF
TGCGCCAGCAGCTCAACAGGGGGCGTAAACACTGAAGCTTTCTTT
>TRBJ2-1|NA|NA|TRBV5-4
CASSPPLGNEQFF
TGTGCCAGCAGCCCCCCTCTGGGGAATGAGCAGTTCTTC
>TRBJ1-2|NA|TRBD1|TRBV10-3
CAISERVTGGGRGYTF
TGTGCCATCAGTGAGCGGGTGACAGGGGGCGGTCGTGGCTACACCTTC
>TRBJ2-5|NA|NA|TRBV6-6
CASSSQETQYF
TGTGCCAGCAGTTCTCAAGAGACCCAGTACTTC
>TRBJ2-3|NA|TRBD1|TRBV5-4
CASSITGTGGRADTQYF
TGTGCCAGCAGCATAACCGGGACAGGGGGTCGAGCAGATACGCAGTATTTT
>TRBJ2-7|NA|TRBD1|TRBV14
CASTRQGSYEQYF
TGTGCCAGCACCCGACAGGGATCCTACGAGCAGTACTTC
>TRBJ1-5|NA|NA|TRBV5-5
CASSQTTGLSNQPQHF
TGTGCCAGCAGCCAAACTACAGGGTTGAGCAATCAGCCCCAGCATTTT
>TRBJ1-1|few|NA|TRBV9
CASSVGQTNTEAFF
TGTGCCAGCAGCGTCGGACAGACGAACACTGAAGCTTTCTTT
>TRBJ1-6|NA|NA|TRBV5-3
CARRTGAGRATDDSPLHF
TGTGCCAGAAGAACTGGGGCGGGACGTGCGACCGATGATTCACCCCTCCACTTT
>TRBJ1-3|NA|TRBD1|TRBV7-2
CASSSPGTGSGNTIYF
TGTGCCAGCAGCTCGCCCGGGACAGGGAGCGGAAACACCATATATTTT
>TRBJ2-5|NA|NA|TRBV9
CASSPRGGIGETQYF
TGTGCCAGCAGCCCAAGGGGGGGGATAGGCGAGACCCAGTACTTC
>TRBJ1-1|NA|NA|TRBV19
CASGAAANTEAFF
TGTGCCAGTGGGGCGGCGGCGAACACTGAAGCTTTCTTT
>TRBJ1-1|NA|TRBD1|TRBV4-1
CASSHRTGDFRSTEAFF
TGCGCCAGCAGCCACAGGACAGGGGACTTTAGGAGCACTGAAGCTTTCTTT
>TRBJ2-7|NA|TRBD1|TRBV7-9
CASSFMTGANYEQYF
TGTGCCAGCAGCTTTATGACAGGGGCAAACTACGAGCAGTACTTC
>TRBJ1-6|NA|NA|TRBV6-1
CASSEGQNSPLHF
TGTGCCAGCAGTGAAGGCCAGAATTCACCCCTCCACTTT